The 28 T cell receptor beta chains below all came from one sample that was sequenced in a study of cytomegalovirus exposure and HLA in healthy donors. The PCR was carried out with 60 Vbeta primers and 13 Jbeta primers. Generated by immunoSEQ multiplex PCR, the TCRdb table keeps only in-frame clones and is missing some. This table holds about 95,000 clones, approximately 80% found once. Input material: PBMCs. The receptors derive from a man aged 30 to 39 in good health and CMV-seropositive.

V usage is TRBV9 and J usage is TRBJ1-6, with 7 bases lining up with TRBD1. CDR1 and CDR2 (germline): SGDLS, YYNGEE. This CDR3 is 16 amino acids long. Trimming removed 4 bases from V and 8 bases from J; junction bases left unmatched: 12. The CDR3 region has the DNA TGTGCCAGCAGCTCCCAGGGGGTATTGGGCGATTCACCCCTCCACTTT. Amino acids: CASSSQGVLGDSPLHF.

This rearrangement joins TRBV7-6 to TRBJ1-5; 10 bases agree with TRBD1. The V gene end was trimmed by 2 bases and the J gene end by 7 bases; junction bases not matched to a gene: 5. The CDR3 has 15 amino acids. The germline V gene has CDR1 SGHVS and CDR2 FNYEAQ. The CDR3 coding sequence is TGTGCCAGCAGCTTATCCGGGGACAGGGGACAGCCCCAGCATTTT. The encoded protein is CASSLSGDRGQPQHF. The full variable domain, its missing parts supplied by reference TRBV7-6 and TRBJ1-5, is GAGVSQSPRYKVTKRGQDVALRCDPISGHVSLYWYRQALGQGPEFLTYFNYEAQQDKSGLPNDRFSAERPEGSISTLTIQRTEQRDSAMYRCASSLSGDRGQPQHFGDGTRLSIL.

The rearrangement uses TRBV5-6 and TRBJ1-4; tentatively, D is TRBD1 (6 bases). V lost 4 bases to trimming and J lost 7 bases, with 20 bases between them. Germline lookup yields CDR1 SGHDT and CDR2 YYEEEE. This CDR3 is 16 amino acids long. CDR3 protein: CASSQEGGLSFEKLFF. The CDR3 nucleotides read TGTGCCAGCAGCCAGGAGGGGGGGCTTAGCTTTGAAAAACTGTTTTTT.

Written as DNA, the CDR3 is TGTGCCTGGATTTTTGAGGGAGGGAGAGATACGCAGTATTTT. As protein: CAWIFEGGRDTQYF. J is TRBJ2-3 and V is TRBV30, with 7 nucleotides matching TRBD2. Trimming took 4 bases from V and 5 from J; bases not matched to a gene: 9. The CDR3 runs to 14 residues. Germline V lookup: CDR1 GTSNPN, CDR2 SVGIG (reference sequence).

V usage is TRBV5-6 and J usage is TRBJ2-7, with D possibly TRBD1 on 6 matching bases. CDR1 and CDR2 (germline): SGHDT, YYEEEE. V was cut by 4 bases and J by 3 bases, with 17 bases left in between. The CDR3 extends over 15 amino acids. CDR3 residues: CASSPRQGFNYEQYF. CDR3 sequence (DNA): TGTGCCAGCAGCCCGCGGCAGGGGTTTAACTACGAGCAGTACTTC.

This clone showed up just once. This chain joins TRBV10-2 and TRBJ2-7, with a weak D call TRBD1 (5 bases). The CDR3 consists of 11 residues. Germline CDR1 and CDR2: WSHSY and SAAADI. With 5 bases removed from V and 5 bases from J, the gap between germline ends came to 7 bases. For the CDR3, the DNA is TGCGCCAGCAGTCCCAGGGACGAGCAGTACTTC. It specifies CASSPRDEQYF.

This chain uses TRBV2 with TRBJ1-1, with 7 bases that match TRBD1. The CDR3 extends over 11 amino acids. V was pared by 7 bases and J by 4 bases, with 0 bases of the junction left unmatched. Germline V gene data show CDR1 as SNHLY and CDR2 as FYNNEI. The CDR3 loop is CASKGATEAFF. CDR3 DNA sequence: TGTGCCAGCAAGGGGGCCACTGAAGCTTTCTTT.

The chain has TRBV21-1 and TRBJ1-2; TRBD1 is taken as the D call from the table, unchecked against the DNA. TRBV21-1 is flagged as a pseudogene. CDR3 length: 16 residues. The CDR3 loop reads CASSKFQGSANYGYTF. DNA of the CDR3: TGTGCCAGCAGCAAATTCCAGGGCTCGGCTAACTATGGCTACACCTTC.

The CDR3 DNA reads TGCGCCAGCAGCCAAGTGGGGGACAGCTCCTACGAGCAGTACTTC. This sequence encodes CASSQVGDSSYEQYF. The chain recombines TRBV4-3 with TRBJ2-7, with TRBD1 matching over 7 bases. The V segment lost 1 base and the J segment 0 bases; nucleotides outside the gene matches: 3. The germline gives CDR1 LGHNA, CDR2 YSLEER. This CDR3 has 15 amino acids.

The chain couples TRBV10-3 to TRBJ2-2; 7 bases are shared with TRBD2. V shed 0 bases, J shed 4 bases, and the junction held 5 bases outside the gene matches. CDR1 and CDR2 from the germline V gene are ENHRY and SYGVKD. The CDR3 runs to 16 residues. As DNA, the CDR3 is TGTGCCATCAGTGAGTCCGGTCCGGGGGGCACCGGGGAGCTGTTTTTT. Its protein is CAISESGPGGTGELFF.

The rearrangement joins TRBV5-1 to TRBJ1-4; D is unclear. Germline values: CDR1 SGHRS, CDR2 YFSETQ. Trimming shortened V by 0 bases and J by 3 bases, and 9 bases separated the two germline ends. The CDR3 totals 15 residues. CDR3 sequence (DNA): TGCGCCAGCAGCTTGGCGGGTCAGTCTAATGAAAAACTGTTTTTT. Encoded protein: CASSLAGQSNEKLFF.

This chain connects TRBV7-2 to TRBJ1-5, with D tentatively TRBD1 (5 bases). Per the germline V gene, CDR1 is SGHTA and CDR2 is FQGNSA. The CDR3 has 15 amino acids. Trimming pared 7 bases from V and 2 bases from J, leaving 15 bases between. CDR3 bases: TGTGCCAGCACCGTCGGGGGAAGAGGCAATCAGCCCCAGCATTTT. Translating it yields CASTVGGRGNQPQHF.

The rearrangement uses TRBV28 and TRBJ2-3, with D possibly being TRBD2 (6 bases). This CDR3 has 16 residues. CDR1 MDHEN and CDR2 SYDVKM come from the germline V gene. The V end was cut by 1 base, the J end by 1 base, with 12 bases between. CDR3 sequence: CASSLYRLVGTDTQYF. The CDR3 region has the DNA TGTGCCAGCAGTTTATACCGACTAGTCGGCACAGATACGCAGTATTTT.

In DNA form, the CDR3 reads TGTGCAAGTCGCTTAGCTCTGGCGGGGGCCGTCTCCTACAATGAGCAGTTCTTC. It translates to CASRLALAGAVSYNEQFF. The chain is built from TRBV12-2 and TRBJ2-1; the table gives TRBD2 as D, unverified against the DNA. TRBV12-2 is termed a pseudogene. This CDR3 is built from 18 residues.

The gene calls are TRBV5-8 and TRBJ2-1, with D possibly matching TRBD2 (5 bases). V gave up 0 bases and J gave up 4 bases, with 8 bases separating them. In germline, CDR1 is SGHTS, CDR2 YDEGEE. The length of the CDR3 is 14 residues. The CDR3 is CASSLGGPYNEQFF. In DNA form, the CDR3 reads TGTGCCAGCAGCTTGGGCGGGCCGTACAATGAGCAGTTCTTC.

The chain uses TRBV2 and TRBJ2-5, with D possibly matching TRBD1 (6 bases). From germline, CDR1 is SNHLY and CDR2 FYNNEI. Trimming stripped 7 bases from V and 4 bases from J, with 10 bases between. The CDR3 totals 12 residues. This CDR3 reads CASNLRGETQYF. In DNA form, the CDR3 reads TGTGCCAGCAACCTCAGGGGAGAGACCCAGTACTTC.

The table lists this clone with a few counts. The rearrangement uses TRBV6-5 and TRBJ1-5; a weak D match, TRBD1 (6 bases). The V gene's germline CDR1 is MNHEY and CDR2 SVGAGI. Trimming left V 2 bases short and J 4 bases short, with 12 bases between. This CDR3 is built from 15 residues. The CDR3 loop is CASSYPDSWNQPQHF. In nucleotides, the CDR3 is TGTGCCAGCAGTTACCCGGACAGTTGGAATCAGCCCCAGCATTTT.

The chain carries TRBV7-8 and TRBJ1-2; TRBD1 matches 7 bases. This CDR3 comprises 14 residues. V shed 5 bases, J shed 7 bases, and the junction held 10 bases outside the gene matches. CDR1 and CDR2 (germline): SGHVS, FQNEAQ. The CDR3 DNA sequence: TGTGCCAGCAGCCCCCTAGAGGGGGCATTTGGCTACACCTTC. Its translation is CASSPLEGAFGYTF.

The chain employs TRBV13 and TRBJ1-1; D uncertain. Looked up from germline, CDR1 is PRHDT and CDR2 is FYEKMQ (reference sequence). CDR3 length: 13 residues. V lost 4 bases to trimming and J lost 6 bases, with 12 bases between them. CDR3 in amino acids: CASSWVRVAEAFF. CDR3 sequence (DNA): TGTGCCAGCAGCTGGGTGAGGGTTGCTGAAGCTTTCTTT.

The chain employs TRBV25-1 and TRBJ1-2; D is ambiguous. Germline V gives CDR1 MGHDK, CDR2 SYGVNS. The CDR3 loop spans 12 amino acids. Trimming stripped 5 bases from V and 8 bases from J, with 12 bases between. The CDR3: CASSRGLGGYTF. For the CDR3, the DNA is TGTGCCAGCAGTAGAGGGTTGGGCGGCTACACCTTC.

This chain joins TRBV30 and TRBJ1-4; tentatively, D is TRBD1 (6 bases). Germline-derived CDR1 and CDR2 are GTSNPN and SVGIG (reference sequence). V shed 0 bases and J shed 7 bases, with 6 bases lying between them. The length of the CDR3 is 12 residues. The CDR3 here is CAWSVQGEKLFF. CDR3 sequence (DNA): TGTGCCTGGAGTGTACAGGGTGAAAAACTGTTTTTT.

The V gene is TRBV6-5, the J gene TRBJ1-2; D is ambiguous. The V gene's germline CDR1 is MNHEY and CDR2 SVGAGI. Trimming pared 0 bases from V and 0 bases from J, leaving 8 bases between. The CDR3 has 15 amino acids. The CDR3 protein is CASSYSGSSNYGYTF. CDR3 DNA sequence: TGTGCCAGCAGTTACTCGGGCAGCTCTAACTATGGCTACACCTTC.

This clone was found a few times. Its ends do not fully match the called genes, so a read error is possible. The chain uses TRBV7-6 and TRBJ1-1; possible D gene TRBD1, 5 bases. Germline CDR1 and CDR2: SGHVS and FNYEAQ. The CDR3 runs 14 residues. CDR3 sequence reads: CASSLAVRGTEAFF. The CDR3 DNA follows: TGTGCCAGCAGCCTAGCGGTTAGGGGCACTGAAGCTTTCTTT.

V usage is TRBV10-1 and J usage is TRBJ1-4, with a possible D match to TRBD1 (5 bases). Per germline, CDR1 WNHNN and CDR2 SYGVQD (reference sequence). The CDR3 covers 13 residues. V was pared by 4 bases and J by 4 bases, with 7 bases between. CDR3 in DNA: TGCGCCAGCAGTGGACAGCTTAATGAAAAACTGTTTTTT. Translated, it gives CASSGQLNEKLFF.

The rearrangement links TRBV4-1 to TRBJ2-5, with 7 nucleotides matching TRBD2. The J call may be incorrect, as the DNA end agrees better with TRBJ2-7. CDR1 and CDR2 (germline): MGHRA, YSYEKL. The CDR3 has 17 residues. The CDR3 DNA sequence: TGCGCCAGCAGCCAAGATACGGCTAGCGGTAGCTCCTACGAGCAGTACTTC. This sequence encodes CASSQDTASGSSYEQYF.

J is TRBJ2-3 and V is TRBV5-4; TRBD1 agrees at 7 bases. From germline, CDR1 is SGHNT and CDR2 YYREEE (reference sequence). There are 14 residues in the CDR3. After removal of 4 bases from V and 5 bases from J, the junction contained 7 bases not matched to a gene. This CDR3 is CASSTGQLQDTQYF. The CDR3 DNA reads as TGTGCCAGCAGCACGGGACAGCTCCAAGATACGCAGTATTTT. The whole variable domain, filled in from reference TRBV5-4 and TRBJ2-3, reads ETGVTQSPTHLIKTRGQQVTLRCSSQSGHNTVSWYQQALGQGPQFIFQYYREEENGRGNFPPRFSGLQFPNYSSELNVNALELDDSALYLCASSTGQLQDTQYFGPGTRLTVL.

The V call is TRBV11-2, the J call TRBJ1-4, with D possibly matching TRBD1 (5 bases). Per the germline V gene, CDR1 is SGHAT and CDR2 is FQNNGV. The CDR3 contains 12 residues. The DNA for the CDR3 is TGTGCAGCAGGTCAGGGCAATGAAAAACTGTTTTTT. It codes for CAAGQGNEKLFF.

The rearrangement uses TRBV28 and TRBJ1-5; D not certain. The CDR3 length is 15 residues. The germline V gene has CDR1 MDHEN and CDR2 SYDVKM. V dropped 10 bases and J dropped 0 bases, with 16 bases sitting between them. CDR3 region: CATRKLLNSNQPQHF. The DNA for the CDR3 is TGTGCCACCCGTAAGTTACTGAATAGCAATCAGCCCCAGCATTTT.